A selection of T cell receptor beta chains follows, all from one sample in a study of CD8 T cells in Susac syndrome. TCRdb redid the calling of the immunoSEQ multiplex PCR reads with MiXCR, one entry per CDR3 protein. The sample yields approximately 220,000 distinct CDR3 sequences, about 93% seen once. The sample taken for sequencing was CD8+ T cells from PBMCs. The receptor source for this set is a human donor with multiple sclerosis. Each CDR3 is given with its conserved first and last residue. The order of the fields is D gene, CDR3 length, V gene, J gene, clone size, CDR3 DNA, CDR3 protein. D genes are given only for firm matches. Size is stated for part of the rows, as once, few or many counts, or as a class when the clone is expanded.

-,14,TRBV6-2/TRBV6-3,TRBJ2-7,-,TGTGCCAGCAGTTACAGAGTCGCCGACTACGAGCAGTACTTC,CASSYRVADYEQYF
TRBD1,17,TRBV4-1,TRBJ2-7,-,TGCGCCAGCAGCCAAGGACAGGGCCGATTGACCTACTACGAGCAGTACTTC,CASSQGQGRLTYYEQYF
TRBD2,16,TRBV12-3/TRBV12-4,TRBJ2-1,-,TGTGCCAGCAGAGTCTCGGGAGGCCGCTCCTACAATGAGCAGTTCTTC,CASRVSGGRSYNEQFF
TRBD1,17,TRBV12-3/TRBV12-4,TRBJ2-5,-,TGTGCCAGCAGCCGGGACAGGGGGCGCGAAGGCCAAGAGACCCAGTACTTC,CASSRDRGREGQETQYF
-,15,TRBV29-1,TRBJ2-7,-,TGCAGCGTGTACCTCACTAGGAGCCTCTCCTACGAGCAGTACTTC,CSVYLTRSLSYEQYF
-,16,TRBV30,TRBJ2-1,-,TGTGCCTGGAGTGTACCCCCCGGGGATATCTACAATGAGCAGTTCTTC,CAWSVPPGDIYNEQFF
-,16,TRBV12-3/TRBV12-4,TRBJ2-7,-,TGTGCCAGCAGTTTGATTTACAGGGCTCCTTCCTACGAGCAGTACTTC,CASSLIYRAPSYEQYF
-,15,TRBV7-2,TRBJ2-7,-,TGTGCCAGCAGCTTCGACCACCGTGGCTCCTACGAGCAGTACTTC,CASSFDHRGSYEQYF
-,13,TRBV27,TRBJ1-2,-,TGTGCCAGCAGTTTATCTTTCAACTATGGCTACACCTTC,CASSLSFNYGYTF
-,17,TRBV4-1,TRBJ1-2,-,TGCGCCAGCAGCCAAGATACCCCAGGGTTGGGGGACTATGGCTACACCTTC,CASSQDTPGLGDYGYTF
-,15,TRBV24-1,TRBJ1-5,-,TGTGCCACCAGCCCTGGTCCAGATAGCAATCAGCCCCAGCATTTT,CATSPGPDSNQPQHF
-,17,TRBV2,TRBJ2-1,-,TGTGCCAGCAGTGCCACCCTGGACCCCAGCTCCTACAATGAGCAGTTCTTC,CASSATLDPSSYNEQFF
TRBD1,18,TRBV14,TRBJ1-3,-,TGTGCCAGCAGCCATCGTCCCGGGACAGGGAAGTCTGGAAACACCATATATTTT,CASSHRPGTGKSGNTIYF
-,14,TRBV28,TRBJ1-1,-,TGTGCCAGCAGTAAGGCGGGGGCGAACACTGAAGCTTTCTTT,CASSKAGANTEAFF
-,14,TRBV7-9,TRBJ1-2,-,TGTGCCAACGGGAACCCTACCGACGTATATGGCTACACCTTC,CANGNPTDVYGYTF
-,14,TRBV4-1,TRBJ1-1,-,TGCGCCAGCAGCCAGGGACATCTAAACACTGAAGCTTTCTTT,CASSQGHLNTEAFF
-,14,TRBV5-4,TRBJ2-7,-,TGTGCCAGCAGCTTGGGGGCCTCGACCTACGAGCAGTACTTC,CASSLGASTYEQYF
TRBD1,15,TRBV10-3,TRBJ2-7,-,TGTGCCATCAGTGAGGGGACAGTCCCCGGCCACGAGCAGTACTTC,CAISEGTVPGHEQYF
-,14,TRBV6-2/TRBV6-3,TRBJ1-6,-,TGTGCCAGCAGACCGAGACAGCCTAATTCACCCCTCCACTTT,CASRPRQPNSPLHF
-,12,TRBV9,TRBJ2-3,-,TGTGCCAGCAGCGTAGAGAGAGATACGCAGTATTTT,CASSVERDTQYF
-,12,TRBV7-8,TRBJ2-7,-,TGTGCCAGCAGCCCAGGGGGGGGGACCGGCAATTTC,CASSPGGGTGNF
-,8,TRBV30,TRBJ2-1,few,TGTGCCTTGAATGAGCAGTTCTTC,CALNEQFF
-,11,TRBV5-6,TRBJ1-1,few,TGTGCCAGCAGCTTGGGGGCTATGGCTTTCTTT,CASSLGAMAFF
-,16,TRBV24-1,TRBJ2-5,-,TGTGCCACCAGTGATATAGGGGCAGGGTCATCGGAGACCCAGTACTTC,CATSDIGAGSSETQYF